Following are 29 T cell receptor beta chains from one sample sequenced in a study of cytomegalovirus exposure and HLA in healthy donors. Amplification used 60 Vbeta primers and 13 Jbeta primers. Assay used: immunoSEQ multiplex PCR; TCRdb lists only in-frame clones, some missing. The table shows under 250,000 clones, with over 80% occurring only once. Input material: PBMCs. The receptors here all came from a boy aged 2 to 9 in good health and CMV-seronegative.

For the CDR3, the DNA is TGTGCCAGCAGCCAGCAGGGGCTCGGAAACACCATATATTTT. Amino acid sequence: CASSQQGLGNTIYF. The chain recombines TRBV11-3 with TRBJ1-3, with D possibly TRBD1 on 6 matching bases. Germline CDR1 SGHNT, CDR2 YENEEA. The CDR3 loop spans 14 amino acids. With 5 bases removed from V and 4 bases from J, the gap between germline ends came to 12 bases.

About this clone itself: Distinct nucleotide sequences in the sample also encode this CDR3. This chain connects TRBV19 to TRBJ2-7; 9 bases are shared with TRBD1. The CDR3 length is 14 residues. The germline gives CDR1 LNHDA, CDR2 SQIVND (reference sequence). After removal of 4 bases from V and 1 base from J, the junction contained 2 bases not matched to a gene. The DNA for the CDR3 is TGTGCCAGTAGTACGGGGACAGGGTCCTACGAGCAGTACTTC. Translating gives CASSTGTGSYEQYF.

This sequence joins TRBV19 and TRBJ2-7, with 8 bases fitting TRBD1. The V gene end was trimmed by 3 bases and the J gene end by 9 bases; junction bases not matched to a gene: 10. CDR3 length: 14 residues. Germline assignment: CDR1 LNHDA and CDR2 SQIVND (reference sequence). CDR3 nucleotide sequence: TGTGCCAGTAGTATCGGACAGGGCCAACACGGGCAGTACTTC. Encoded protein: CASSIGQGQHGQYF.

V and J are TRBV21-1 and TRBJ1-2; the tabulated D call, TRBD1, remains unverified against the DNA. TRBV21-1 is a pseudogene. This CDR3 is built from 12 residues. CDR3 amino acids: CASSDRTRGYTF. The CDR3 DNA follows: TGTGCCAGCAGCGACAGGACCCGCGGCTACACCTTC.

The genes are TRBV19 and TRBJ2-2; D is perhaps TRBD1 (5 bases). Trimming removed 3 bases at V and 5 bases at J, with 10 bases between. Germline CDR1 reads LNHDA; CDR2 reads SQIVND (reference sequence). CDR3 size: 14 residues. CDR3 residues: CASSMAGFTGELFF. The DNA for the CDR3 is TGTGCCAGTAGTATGGCAGGGTTTACCGGGGAGCTGTTTTTT.

The gene calls are TRBV7-3 and TRBJ2-1; TRBD1 might be the D (6 bases). Germline V gene sequence: CDR1 SGHTA, CDR2 FQGTGA. The ends were cut back, 3 bases at V and 5 bases at J, with 8 bases in the middle. CDR3 size: 13 residues. The CDR3 loop reads CASSLDSHNEQFF. In DNA, the CDR3 is TGTGCCAGCAGCTTGGACAGCCACAATGAGCAGTTCTTC.

V and J are TRBV30 and TRBJ2-5, with 12 bases identical to TRBD2. Germline V gene data show CDR1 as GTSNPN and CDR2 as SVGIG (reference sequence). This CDR3 comprises 18 residues. Unmatched junction bases numbered 13, after V lost 0 bases and J lost 5 bases. In DNA, the CDR3 is TGTGCCTGGAGTGTAGGGTCTAGCGGGAGGGCCGGCGGGGAGACCCAGTACTTC. Its translation is CAWSVGSSGRAGGETQYF.

The V and J genes are TRBV25-1 and TRBJ2-7; D is undetermined. The germline V and J ends were trimmed by 4 bases and 4 bases, with 8 bases remaining between them. Per the germline V gene, CDR1 is MGHDK and CDR2 is SYGVNS. The CDR3 spans 12 residues. The CDR3 loop is CASSGAAYEQYF. The CDR3 coding sequence is TGTGCCAGCAGTGGTGCGGCATACGAGCAGTACTTC.

The rearrangement uses TRBV27 and TRBJ2-2, with 11 bases lining up with TRBD1. The CDR3 runs 13 residues. V lost 7 bases and J lost 13; bases outside the gene matches: 8. CDR1 and CDR2 (germline): MNHEY, SMNVEV (reference sequence). The CDR3 nucleotides are TGTGCCAGCACGAGGGACAGGGGGTCCTCGCTGTTTTTT. Amino acids: CASTRDRGSSLFF.

This clone was detected once. CDR3 DNA: TGTGCCAGCAGTTCCCCAGGGACCTACAATGAGCAGTTCTTC. It encodes CASSSPGTYNEQFF. The chain is built from TRBV27 and TRBJ2-1, with D possibly TRBD1 on 5 matching bases. Germline V gives CDR1 MNHEY, CDR2 SMNVEV (reference sequence). The V end was cut by 4 bases, the J end by 2 bases, with 9 bases between. The CDR3 totals 14 residues.

The chain links TRBV6-1 to TRBJ2-7; TRBD2 matches 10 bases. CDR1 is MNHNS, CDR2 SASEGT, per germline. Losses at the gene ends were 1 base for V and 3 bases for J; bases not matched to a gene: 6. The CDR3 has 16 amino acids. The CDR3 sequence is CASSEVLAGAGYEQYF. The CDR3 region has the DNA TGTGCCAGCAGTGAAGTTCTAGCGGGGGCGGGCTACGAGCAGTACTTC.

The V call is TRBV30, the J call TRBJ2-4; D uncertain. This CDR3 spans 11 amino acids. Germline CDR1 GTSNPN, CDR2 SVGIG (reference sequence). The germline V and J ends were trimmed by 5 bases and 7 bases, with 9 bases remaining between them. Here the CDR3 DNA reads TGTGCCTGGGCACAACCGAACATTCAGTACTTC. Protein product: CAWAQPNIQYF.

V and J are TRBV2 and TRBJ2-1, with TRBD1 matching 11 bases. This CDR3 comprises 15 residues. The V and J ends lost 6 bases and 10 bases, in that order; junction bases with no gene match: 11. Germline V lookup: CDR1 SNHLY, CDR2 FYNNEI. The CDR3 DNA reads TGTGCCAGCAGCTGGGACAGGGGGGGAGGTGGGGAGCAGTTCTTC. It specifies CASSWDRGGGGEQFF.

This clone showed up just a few times. The chain recombines TRBV5-8 with TRBJ1-2; the D gene is possibly TRBD1 (6 bases). This CDR3 is 18 amino acids long. V was shortened by 0 bases and J by 8 bases, with 26 bases between the two germline ends. CDR1 and CDR2 (germline): SGHTS, YDEGEE. The CDR3 coding sequence is TGTGCCAGCAGCTTGGAGGCTTCTGGGGGGGCGCTGCCCGGGGGCTACACCTTC. This sequence encodes CASSLEASGGALPGGYTF. Full variable domain (outside the CDR3, taken from reference TRBV5-8 and TRBJ1-2): EAGVTQSPTHLIKTRGQQATLRCSPISGHTSVYWYQQALGLGLQFLLWYDEGEERNRGNFPPRFSGRQFPNYSSELNVNALELEDSALYLCASSLEASGGALPGGYTFGSGTRLTVV.

The V gene is TRBV7-2, the J gene TRBJ1-2; a possible D gene is TRBD1 (5 bases). Trimming removed 1 base at V and 3 bases at J, with 9 bases between. The CDR3 loop spans 14 amino acids. The germline V gene encodes CDR1 SGHTA and CDR2 FQGNSA. CDR3 nucleotide sequence: TGTGCCAGCAGCTTAGGAGCGGGGGACTATGGCTACACCTTC. It encodes CASSLGAGDYGYTF.

The rearrangement joins TRBV10-1 to TRBJ2-5; weak D call: TRBD2 (7 bases). The last part of the DNA fits TRBJ2-7 better; the J call may be wrong. The germline V gene has CDR1 WNHNN and CDR2 SYGVQD (reference sequence). The CDR3 has 18 amino acids. The CDR3 DNA sequence: TGCGCCAGGTACGTGGGGGGGCGTCGGTCTAGCGGACCCTACGAGCAGTACTTC. It codes for CARYVGGRRSSGPYEQYF.

This clone was seen a few times. This chain uses TRBV6-1 with TRBJ1-4; 8 bases line up with TRBD1. The CDR3 sequence is 14 residues long. The ends lost 4 bases at V and 10 bases at J; junction bases unmatched: 8. The V gene's germline CDR1 is MNHNS and CDR2 SASEGT. In DNA form, the CDR3 reads TGTGCCAGCAGTGCACGGACAGGGTTTGGAAAACTGTTTTTT. Translating it yields CASSARTGFGKLFF.

The V and J genes are TRBV19 and TRBJ1-5; 10 bases are a match to TRBD1. There are 15 residues in the CDR3. Germline loops: CDR1 LNHDA, CDR2 SQIVND (reference sequence). Trimming at V came to 6 bases and at J to 3 bases, leaving 5 bases not matched to a gene. In DNA, the CDR3 is TGTGCCAGTAGAGCCGGGACAGGGGCCAATCAGCCCCAGCATTTT. This codes for CASRAGTGANQPQHF. The full variable domain, rest sourced from reference TRBV19 and TRBJ1-5, is DGGITQSPKYLFRKEGQNVTLSCEQNLNHDAMYWYRQDPGQGLRLIYYSQIVNDFQKGDIAEGYSVSREKKESFPLTVTSAQKNPTAFYLCASRAGTGANQPQHFGDGTRLSIL.

The chain uses TRBV9 and TRBJ2-3; 12 bases map to TRBD2. J was trimmed by 6 bases and V by 0 bases; bases with no gene match: 14. The CDR3 runs 19 residues. The germline V gene has CDR1 SGDLS and CDR2 YYNGEE. CDR3 sequence reads: CASSVVASGGAGSFDTQYF. CDR3 bases: TGTGCCAGCAGCGTAGTGGCTAGCGGGGGGGCCGGGTCGTTCGATACGCAGTATTTT.

J is TRBJ1-3 and V is TRBV30; D not certain. Germline V lookup: CDR1 GTSNPN, CDR2 SVGIG (reference sequence). The CDR3 contains 13 residues. Deletions cut 5 bases from V and 4 bases from J, with 12 bases between. In nucleotides, the CDR3 is TGTGCCTGGCCCCAGGTTCCCGGAAACACCATATATTTT. Amino acid sequence: CAWPQVPGNTIYF.

J is TRBJ1-2 and V is TRBV19; TRBD1 matches at 9 bases. CDR3 length: 15 amino acids. Germline assignment: CDR1 LNHDA and CDR2 SQIVND (reference sequence). Trimming at V came to 7 bases and at J to 3 bases, leaving 9 bases not matched to a gene. CDR3 DNA: TGTGCCAGTAATGGACGGACAGGGGCCTACTATGGCTACACCTTC. As protein: CASNGRTGAYYGYTF.

This rearrangement joins TRBV30 to TRBJ1-2; no firm D call. Germline values: CDR1 GTSNPN, CDR2 SVGIG (reference sequence). The V gene lost 1 base and the J gene lost 8 bases, with 11 bases spanning the gap. The CDR3 consists of 12 residues. CDR3 protein: CAWSGRVSGYTF. The CDR3 DNA follows: TGTGCCTGGAGTGGTCGGGTATCCGGCTACACCTTC.

CDR3 amino acids: CASSTWTGGIGELFF. The CDR3 coding sequence is TGTGCCAGTAGTACCTGGACAGGGGGCATCGGGGAGCTGTTTTTT. V and J are TRBV19 and TRBJ2-2, with TRBD1 identical over 11 bases. The V gene's germline CDR1 is LNHDA and CDR2 SQIVND (reference sequence). The CDR3 length is 15 residues. With V trimmed by 4 bases and J by 7 bases, 5 bases remained unmatched.

The chain is built from TRBV19 and TRBJ1-1; D possibly corresponds to TRBD1 (5 bases). The CDR3 has 14 residues. CDR1 and CDR2 (germline): LNHDA, SQIVND (reference sequence). The ends were cut back, 1 base at V and 3 bases at J, with 9 bases in the middle. CDR3 nucleotides: TGTGCCAGTAGTATAGGCGGGGGAGACACTGAAGCTTTCTTT. Translating gives CASSIGGGDTEAFF. Together with reference TRBV19 and TRBJ1-1, the CDR3 gives the full variable domain: DGGITQSPKYLFRKEGQNVTLSCEQNLNHDAMYWYRQDPGQGLRLIYYSQIVNDFQKGDIAEGYSVSREKKESFPLTVTSAQKNPTAFYLCASSIGGGDTEAFFGQGTRLTVV.

CDR3 sequence: CAIGQGLIANTGELFF. The CDR3 DNA is TGTGCCATCGGACAGGGTTTGATTGCGAACACCGGGGAGCTGTTTTTT. This chain links TRBV2 with TRBJ2-2; 8 bases are shared with TRBD1. CDR3 size: 16 residues. Germline V gene lookup returns CDR1 SNHLY and CDR2 FYNNEI. Losses at the gene ends were 10 bases for V and 0 bases for J; bases not matched to a gene: 10.

V usage is TRBV5-6 and J usage is TRBJ2-5, with 7 bases lining up with TRBD1. CDR1 and CDR2 (germline): SGHDT, YYEEEE. The V segment lost 4 bases and the J segment 5 bases; nucleotides outside the gene matches: 5. The CDR3 contains 13 residues. The CDR3 protein is CASSPTGFETQYF. DNA for the CDR3: TGTGCCAGCAGCCCGACAGGGTTTGAGACCCAGTACTTC.

The V gene is TRBV5-6, the J gene TRBJ2-3, with D tentatively TRBD1 (6 bases). The CDR3 has 15 amino acids. Trimming stripped 1 base from V and 3 bases from J, with 12 bases between. Germline assignment: CDR1 SGHDT and CDR2 YYEEEE. The CDR3 DNA is TGTGCCAGCAGCTTGTCAACAGGGTGGACAGATACGCAGTATTTT. Amino acid sequence: CASSLSTGWTDTQYF.

The chain uses TRBV7-2 and TRBJ1-2, with 8 bases identical to TRBD1. V lost 5 bases and J lost 2; bases outside the gene matches: 7. Per the germline V gene, CDR1 is SGHTA and CDR2 is FQGNSA. The CDR3 runs to 15 residues. This chain's CDR3 is CASSIDRGSNYGYTF. The CDR3 nucleotides read TGTGCCAGCAGCATAGACAGGGGTTCCAACTATGGCTACACCTTC.

V gene TRBV5-1 combines with J gene TRBJ2-5; 9 bases agree with TRBD1. The J call is uncertain, as TRBJ2-7 better fits the DNA end. The length of the CDR3 is 14 residues. Looked up from germline, CDR1 is SGHRS and CDR2 is YFSETQ. CDR3 DNA sequence: TGCGCCAGCAGCTCGACGACAGGGGGCTACGAGCAGTACTTC. Protein: CASSSTTGGYEQYF.